Sequencing of this TCR beta chain was carried out in a study of siplizumab effects on memory and regulatory T cells. Study-level points and caveats: The drug siplizumab significantly decreased the alloreactive sequences that could be traced to unstimulated CD4+ memory cells. Roughly 80-95% of proliferating CD4+ or CD8+ clones defied assignment to a naive or memory phenotype. Naive T cells apparently outstripped memory cells in diversity and seemed major alloresponse contributors.

The J segment lost 8 bases and the V segment lost 0 bases, leaving 11 bases of the junction unmatched. The germline V gene encodes CDR1 MGHRA and CDR2 YSYEKL. The CDR3 has 17 residues. Regarding this clone: Its antigen is unidentified.

The data were produced by immunoSEQ multiplex PCR, yet TCRdb's version contains in-frame clones alone and is incomplete. The repertoire holds roughly 100,000 clones, with about 93% as singletons. Material for sequencing was Tregs sorted from blood. The receptor was derived from a human donor in good health. V and J are TRBV4-1 and TRBJ2-1; 9 bases match TRBD2. This CDR3 is CASSQEALRGGWHEQFF. The CDR3 DNA sequence: TGCGCCAGCAGCCAAGAGGCCCTGCGGGGGGGATGGCATGAGCAGTTCTTC.